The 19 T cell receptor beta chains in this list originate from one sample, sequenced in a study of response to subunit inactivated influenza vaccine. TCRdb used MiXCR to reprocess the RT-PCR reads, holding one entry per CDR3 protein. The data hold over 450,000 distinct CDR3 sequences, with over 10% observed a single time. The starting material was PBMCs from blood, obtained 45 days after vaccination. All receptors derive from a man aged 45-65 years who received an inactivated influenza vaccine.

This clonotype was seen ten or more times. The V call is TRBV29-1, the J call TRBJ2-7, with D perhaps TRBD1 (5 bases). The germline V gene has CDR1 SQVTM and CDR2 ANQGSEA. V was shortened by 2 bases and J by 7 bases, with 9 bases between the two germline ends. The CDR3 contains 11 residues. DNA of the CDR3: TGCAGCGTTGAAAAAGGGGTTGAGCAGTACTTC. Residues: CSVEKGVEQYF.

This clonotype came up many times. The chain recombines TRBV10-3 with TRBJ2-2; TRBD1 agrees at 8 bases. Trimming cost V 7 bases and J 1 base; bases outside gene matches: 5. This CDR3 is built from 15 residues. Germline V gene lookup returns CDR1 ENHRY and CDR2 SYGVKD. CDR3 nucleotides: TGTGCCATCAAGAGGGGACAGGTGAACACCGGGGAGCTGTTTTTT. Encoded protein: CAIKRGQVNTGELFF.

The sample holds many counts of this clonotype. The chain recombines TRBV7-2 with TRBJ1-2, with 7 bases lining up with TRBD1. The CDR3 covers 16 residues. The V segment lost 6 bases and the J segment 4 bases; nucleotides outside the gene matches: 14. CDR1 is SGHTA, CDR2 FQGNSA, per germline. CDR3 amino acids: CASSIPGRGSVYGYTF. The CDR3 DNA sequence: TGTGCCAGCAGTATCCCGGGCAGGGGGTCTGTCTATGGCTACACCTTC.

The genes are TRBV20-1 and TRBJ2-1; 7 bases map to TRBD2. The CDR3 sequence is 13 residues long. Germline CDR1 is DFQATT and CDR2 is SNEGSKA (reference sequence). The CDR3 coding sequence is TGCAGCTCCCTAGCGGTCTCCTACAATGAGCAGTTCTTC. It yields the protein CSSLAVSYNEQFF.

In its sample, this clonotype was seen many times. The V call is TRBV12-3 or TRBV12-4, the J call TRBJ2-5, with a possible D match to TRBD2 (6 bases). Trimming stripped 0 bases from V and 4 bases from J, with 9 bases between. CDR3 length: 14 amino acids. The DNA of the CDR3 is TGTGCCAGCAGTTTAGCCGGGAGTTTAGAGACCCAGTACTTC. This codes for CASSLAGSLETQYF.

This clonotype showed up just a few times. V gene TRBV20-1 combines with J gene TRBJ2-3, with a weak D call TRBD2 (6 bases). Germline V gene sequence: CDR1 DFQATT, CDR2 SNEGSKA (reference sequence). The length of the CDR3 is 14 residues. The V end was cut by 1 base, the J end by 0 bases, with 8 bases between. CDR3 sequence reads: CSARGGASTDTQYF. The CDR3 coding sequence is TGCAGTGCTAGAGGCGGGGCTAGCACAGATACGCAGTATTTT.

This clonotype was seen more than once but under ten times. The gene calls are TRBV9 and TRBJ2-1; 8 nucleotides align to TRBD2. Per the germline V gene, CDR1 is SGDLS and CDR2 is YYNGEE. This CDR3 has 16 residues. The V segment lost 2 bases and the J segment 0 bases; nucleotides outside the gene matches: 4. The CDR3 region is CASSVGLADSYNEQFF. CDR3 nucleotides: TGTGCCAGCAGCGTCGGACTAGCCGACTCCTACAATGAGCAGTTCTTC.

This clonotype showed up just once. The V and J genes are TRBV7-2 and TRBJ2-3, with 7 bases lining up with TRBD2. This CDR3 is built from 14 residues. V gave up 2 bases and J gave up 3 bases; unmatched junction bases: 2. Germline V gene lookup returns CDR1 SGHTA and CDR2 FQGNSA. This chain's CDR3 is CASSLSGETDTQYF. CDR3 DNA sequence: TGTGCCAGCAGCTTAAGCGGGGAGACAGATACGCAGTATTTT. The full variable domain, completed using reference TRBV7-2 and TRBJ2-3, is GAGVSQSPSNKVTEKGKDVELRCDPISGHTALYWYRQSLGQGLEFLIYFQGNSAPDKSGLPSDRFSAERTGGSVSTLTIQRTQQEDSAVYLCASSLSGETDTQYFGPGTRLTVL.

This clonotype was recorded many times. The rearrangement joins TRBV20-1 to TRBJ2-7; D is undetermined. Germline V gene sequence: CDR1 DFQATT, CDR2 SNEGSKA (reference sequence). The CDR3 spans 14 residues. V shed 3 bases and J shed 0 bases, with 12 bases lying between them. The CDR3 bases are TGCAGTGCTAGTGTCAGTGCGGACTCCTACGAGCAGTACTTC. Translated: CSASVSADSYEQYF.

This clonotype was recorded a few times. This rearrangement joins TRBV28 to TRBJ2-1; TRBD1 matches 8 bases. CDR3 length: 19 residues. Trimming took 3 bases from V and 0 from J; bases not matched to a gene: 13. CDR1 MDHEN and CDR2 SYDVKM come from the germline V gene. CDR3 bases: TGTGCCAGCAGTTTCCCCCGGACAGGGCCGATAAGCTCCTACAATGAGCAGTTCTTC. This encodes CASSFPRTGPISSYNEQFF.

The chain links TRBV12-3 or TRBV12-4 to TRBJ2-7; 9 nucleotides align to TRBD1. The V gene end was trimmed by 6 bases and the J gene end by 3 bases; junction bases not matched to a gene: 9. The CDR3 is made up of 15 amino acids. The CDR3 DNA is TGTGCCAGCAGAAAAACGGACAGGGGATACTACGAGCAGTACTTC. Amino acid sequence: CASRKTDRGYYEQYF.

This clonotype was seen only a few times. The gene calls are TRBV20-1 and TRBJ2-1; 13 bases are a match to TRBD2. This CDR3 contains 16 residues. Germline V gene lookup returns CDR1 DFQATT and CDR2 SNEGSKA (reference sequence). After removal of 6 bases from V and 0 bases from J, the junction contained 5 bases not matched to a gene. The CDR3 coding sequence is TGCAGTGCCCGGGGACTAGCGGGGCCCTCCTACAATGAGCAGTTCTTC. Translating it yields CSARGLAGPSYNEQFF.

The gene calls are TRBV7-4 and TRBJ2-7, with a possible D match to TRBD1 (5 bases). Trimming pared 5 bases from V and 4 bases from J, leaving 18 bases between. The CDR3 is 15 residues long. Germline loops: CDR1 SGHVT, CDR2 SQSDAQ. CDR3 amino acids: CASSPHSGIPYEQYF. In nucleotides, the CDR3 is TGTGCCAGCAGCCCGCACTCAGGGATCCCTTACGAGCAGTACTTC.

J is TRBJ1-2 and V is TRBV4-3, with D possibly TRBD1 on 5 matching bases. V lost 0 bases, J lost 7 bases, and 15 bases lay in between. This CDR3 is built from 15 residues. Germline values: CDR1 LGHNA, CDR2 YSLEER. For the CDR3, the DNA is TGCGCCAGCAGCCAAGAGGTGGGGCAGGGACGTGGCTACACCTTC. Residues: CASSQEVGQGRGYTF.

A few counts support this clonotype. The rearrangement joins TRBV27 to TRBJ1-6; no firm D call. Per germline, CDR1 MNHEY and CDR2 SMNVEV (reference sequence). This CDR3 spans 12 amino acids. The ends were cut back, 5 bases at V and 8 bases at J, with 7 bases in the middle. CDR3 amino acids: CASSPQYSPLHF. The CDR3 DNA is TGTGCCAGCAGTCCTCAGTATTCACCCCTCCACTTT.

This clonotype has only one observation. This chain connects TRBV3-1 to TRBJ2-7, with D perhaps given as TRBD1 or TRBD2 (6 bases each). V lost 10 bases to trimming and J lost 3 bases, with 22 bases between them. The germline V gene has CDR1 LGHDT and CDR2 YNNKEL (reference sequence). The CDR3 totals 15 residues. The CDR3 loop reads CATSQGGPLVYEQYF. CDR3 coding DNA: TGTGCCACCTCCCAAGGGGGGCCTTTAGTCTACGAGCAGTACTTC.

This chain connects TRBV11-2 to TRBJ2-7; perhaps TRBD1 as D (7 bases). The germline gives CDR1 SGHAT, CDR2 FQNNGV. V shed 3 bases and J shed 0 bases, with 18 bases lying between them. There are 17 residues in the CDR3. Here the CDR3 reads CASSFRPGGKLSYEQYF. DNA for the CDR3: TGTGCCAGCAGCTTTCGTCCAGGGGGGAAACTCTCCTACGAGCAGTACTTC.

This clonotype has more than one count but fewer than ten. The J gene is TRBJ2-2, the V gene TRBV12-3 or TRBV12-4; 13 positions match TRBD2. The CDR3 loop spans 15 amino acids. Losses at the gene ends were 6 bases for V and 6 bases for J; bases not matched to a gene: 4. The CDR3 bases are TGTGCCAGCAGGGGACTAGCGGGAAAGGCCGGGGAGCTGTTTTTT. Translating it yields CASRGLAGKAGELFF.

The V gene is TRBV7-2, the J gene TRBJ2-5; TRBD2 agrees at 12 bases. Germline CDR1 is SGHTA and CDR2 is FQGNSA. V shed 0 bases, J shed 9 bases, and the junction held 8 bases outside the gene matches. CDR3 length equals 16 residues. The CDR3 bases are TGTGCCAGCAGCTTAGCGCTCGGAACTAGCGGGGGGTCCCAGTACTTC. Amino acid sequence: CASSLALGTSGGSQYF.